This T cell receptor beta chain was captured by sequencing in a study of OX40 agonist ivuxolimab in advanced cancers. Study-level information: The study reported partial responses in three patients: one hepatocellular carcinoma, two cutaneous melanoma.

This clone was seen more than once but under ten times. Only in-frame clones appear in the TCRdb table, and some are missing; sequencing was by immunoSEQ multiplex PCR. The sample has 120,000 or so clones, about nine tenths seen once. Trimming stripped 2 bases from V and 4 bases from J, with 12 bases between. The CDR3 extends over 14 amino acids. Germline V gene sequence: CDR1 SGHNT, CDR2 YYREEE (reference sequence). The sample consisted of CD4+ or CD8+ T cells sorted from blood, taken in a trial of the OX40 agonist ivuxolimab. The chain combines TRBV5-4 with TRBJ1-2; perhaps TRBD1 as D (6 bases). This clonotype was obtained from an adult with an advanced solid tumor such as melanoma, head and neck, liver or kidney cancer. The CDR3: CASSFTGMVYGYTF. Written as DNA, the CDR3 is TGTGCCAGCAGCTTTACAGGGATGGTCTATGGCTACACCTTC.